This T cell receptor (beta chain) was identified in a study of blood T cells in healthy people across ages. V shed 8 bases and J shed 2 bases, with 11 bases lying between them. Germline V gene lookup returns CDR1 MNHEY and CDR2 SVGEGT. This CDR3 comprises 13 residues. Through a sample-barcoded 5' primer and a J-beta primer mix, a second PCR was run for roughly 6 to 12 cycles. TCRdb fed the 5' RACE reads into MiXCR, producing one record per CDR3 protein. Of about 2 million distinct CDR3 sequences in the sample, about 49% are singletons; the top ten hold 2.1%. This sequence joins TRBV6-2 or TRBV6-3 and TRBJ2-3; D is tentatively TRBD1 or TRBD2 (5 bases each). The specimen sequenced was blood. The clonotype comes from a woman aged 40 to 50 in good health. CDR3 residues: CASGTATTDTQYF. CDR3 bases: TGTGCCAGCGGGACCGCCACCACAGATACGCAGTATTTT.